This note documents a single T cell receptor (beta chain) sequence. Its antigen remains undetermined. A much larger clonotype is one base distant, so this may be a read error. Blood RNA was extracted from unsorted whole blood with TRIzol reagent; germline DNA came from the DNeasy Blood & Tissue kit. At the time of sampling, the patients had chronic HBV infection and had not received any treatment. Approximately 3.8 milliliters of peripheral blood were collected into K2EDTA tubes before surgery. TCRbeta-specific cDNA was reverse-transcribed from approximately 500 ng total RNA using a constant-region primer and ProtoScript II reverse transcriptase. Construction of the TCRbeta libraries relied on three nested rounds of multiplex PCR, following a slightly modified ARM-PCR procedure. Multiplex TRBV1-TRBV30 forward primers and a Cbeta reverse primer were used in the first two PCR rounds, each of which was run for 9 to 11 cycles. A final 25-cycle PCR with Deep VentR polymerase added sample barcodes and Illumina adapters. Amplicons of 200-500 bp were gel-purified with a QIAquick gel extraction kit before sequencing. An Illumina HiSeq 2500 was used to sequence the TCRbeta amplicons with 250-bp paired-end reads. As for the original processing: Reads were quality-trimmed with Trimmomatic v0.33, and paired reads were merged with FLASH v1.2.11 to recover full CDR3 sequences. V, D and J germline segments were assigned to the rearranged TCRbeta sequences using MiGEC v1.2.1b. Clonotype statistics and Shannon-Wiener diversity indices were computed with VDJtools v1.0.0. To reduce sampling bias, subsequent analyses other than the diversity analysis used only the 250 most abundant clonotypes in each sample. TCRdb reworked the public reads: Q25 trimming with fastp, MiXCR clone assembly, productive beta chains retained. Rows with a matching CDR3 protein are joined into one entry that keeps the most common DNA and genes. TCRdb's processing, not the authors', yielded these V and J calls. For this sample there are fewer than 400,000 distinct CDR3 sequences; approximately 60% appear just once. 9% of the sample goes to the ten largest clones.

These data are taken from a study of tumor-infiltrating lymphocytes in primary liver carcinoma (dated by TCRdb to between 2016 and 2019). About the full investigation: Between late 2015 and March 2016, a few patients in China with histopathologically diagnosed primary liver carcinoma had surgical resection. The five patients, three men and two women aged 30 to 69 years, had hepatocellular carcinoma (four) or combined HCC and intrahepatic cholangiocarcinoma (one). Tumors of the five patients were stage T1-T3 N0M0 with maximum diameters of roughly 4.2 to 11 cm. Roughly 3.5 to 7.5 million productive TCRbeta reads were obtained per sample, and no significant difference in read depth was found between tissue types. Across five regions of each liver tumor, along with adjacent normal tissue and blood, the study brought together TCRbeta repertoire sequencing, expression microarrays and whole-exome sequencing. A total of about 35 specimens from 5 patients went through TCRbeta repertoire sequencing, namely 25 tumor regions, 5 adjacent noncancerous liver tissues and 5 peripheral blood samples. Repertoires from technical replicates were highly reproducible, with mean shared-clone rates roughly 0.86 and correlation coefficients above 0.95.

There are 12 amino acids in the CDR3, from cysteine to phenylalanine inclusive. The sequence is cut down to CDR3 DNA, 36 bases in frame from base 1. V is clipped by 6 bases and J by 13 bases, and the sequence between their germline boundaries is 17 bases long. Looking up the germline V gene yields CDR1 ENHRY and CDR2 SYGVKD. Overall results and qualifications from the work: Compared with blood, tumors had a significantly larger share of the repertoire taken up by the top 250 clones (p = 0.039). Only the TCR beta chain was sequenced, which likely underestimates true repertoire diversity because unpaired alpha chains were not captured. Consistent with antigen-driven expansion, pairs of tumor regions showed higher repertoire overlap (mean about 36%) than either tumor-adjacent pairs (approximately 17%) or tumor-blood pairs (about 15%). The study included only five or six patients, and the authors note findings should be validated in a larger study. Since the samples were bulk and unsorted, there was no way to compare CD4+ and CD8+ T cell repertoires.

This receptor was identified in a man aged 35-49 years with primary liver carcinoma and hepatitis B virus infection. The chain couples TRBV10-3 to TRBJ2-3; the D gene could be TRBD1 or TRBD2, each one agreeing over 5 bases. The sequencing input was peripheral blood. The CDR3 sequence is CAISTDSFREYF. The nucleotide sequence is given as TGTGCCATCAGCACGGACTCTTTCAGGGAGTATTTT.